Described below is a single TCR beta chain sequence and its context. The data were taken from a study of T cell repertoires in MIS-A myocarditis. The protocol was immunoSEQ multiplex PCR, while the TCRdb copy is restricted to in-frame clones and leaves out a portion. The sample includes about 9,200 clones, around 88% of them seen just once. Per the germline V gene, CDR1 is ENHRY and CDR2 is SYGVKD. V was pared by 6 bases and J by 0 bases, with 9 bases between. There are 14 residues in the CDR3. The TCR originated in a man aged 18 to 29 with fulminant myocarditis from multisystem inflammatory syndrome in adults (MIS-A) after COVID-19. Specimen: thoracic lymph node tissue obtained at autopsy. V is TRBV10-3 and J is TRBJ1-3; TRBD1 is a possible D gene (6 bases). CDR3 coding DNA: TGTGCCATCAGCCCAGGGGACTCTGGAAACACCATATATTTT. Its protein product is CAISPGDSGNTIYF.